These T cell receptor beta chains were read from a single sample in a study of technical replicates of blood from several donors. Sequencing used immunoSEQ multiplex PCR; TCRdb keeps in-frame clones, though not all of them. The data contain about 14,000 clones, more than 80% of them singletons. The specimen sequenced was PBMCs. Receptor source: a human donor in good health. The CDR3 runs from the conserved cysteine through the conserved F or W.

j_gene: TRBJ1-4
len: 15
v_gene: TRBV7-9
CDR3aa: CASSPPQGGNEKLFF

j_gene: TRBJ2-3
len: 14
v_gene: TRBV11-3
CDR3aa: CASAKQSSTDTQYF

j_gene: TRBJ2-3
len: 14
v_gene: TRBV6-6
CDR3aa: CASSFGGGTDTQYF

j_gene: TRBJ2-1
len: 17
v_gene: TRBV7-2
CDR3aa: CASSLVLLAETYNEQFF

j_gene: TRBJ2-7
len: 18
v_gene: TRBV5-1
CDR3aa: CATGLGTSGRFDIYEQYF

j_gene: TRBJ2-7
len: 11
v_gene: TRBV11-2
CDR3aa: CASSSQGEEYF

j_gene: TRBJ2-5
len: 15
v_gene: TRBV14
CDR3aa: CASSLGLAGVETQYF

j_gene: TRBJ2-5
len: 16
v_gene: TRBV7-8
CDR3aa: CASSKGGGSGQETQYF

j_gene: TRBJ2-3
len: 14
v_gene: TRBV30
CDR3aa: CAWIASGSSYTQYF

j_gene: TRBJ2-5
len: 18
v_gene: TRBV9
CDR3aa: CASSSGLAGVFGMETQYF

j_gene: TRBJ1-2
len: 12
v_gene: TRBV29-1
CDR3aa: CSAGQQSGGYTF